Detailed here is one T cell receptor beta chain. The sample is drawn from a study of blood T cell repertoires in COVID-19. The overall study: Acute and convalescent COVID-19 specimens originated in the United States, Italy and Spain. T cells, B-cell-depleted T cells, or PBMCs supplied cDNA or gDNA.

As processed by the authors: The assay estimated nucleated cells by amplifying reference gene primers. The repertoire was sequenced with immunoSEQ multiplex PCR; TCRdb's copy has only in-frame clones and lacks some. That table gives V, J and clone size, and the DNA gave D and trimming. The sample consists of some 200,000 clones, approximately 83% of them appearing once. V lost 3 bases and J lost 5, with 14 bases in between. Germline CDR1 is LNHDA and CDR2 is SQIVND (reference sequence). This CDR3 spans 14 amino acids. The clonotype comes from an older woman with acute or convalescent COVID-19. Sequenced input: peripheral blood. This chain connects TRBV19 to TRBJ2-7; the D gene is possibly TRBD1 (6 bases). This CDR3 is CASSISYRVHEQYF. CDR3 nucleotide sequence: TGTGCCAGTAGTATCTCTTACAGGGTCCACGAGCAGTACTTC. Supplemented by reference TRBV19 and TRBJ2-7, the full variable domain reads DGGITQSPKYLFRKEGQNVTLSCEQNLNHDAMYWYRQDPGQGLRLIYYSQIVNDFQKGDIAEGYSVSREKKESFPLTVTSAQKNPTAFYLCASSISYRVHEQYFGPGTRLTVT.